These 30 T cell receptor beta chains were sequenced from one sample in a study of control samples from healthy donors and cancer patients. Clones were sequenced by immunoSEQ multiplex PCR, and TCRdb holds only the in-frame ones, with some missing. This table has more than 65,000 clones, 75% to 90% appearing once. Sequenced input: blood. All receptors come from a man in his forties or fifties in good health.

The table lists this clone with a few counts. This sequence joins TRBV4-3 and TRBJ2-3; 8 bases align to TRBD1. V gave up 2 bases and J gave up 1 base; unmatched junction bases: 5. This CDR3 comprises 16 residues. The germline V gene encodes CDR1 LGHNA and CDR2 YSLEER. The CDR3 region is CASSQMWGQGTDTQYF. In DNA form, the CDR3 reads TGCGCCAGCAGCCAAATGTGGGGACAGGGCACAGATACGCAGTATTTT.

The rearrangement joins TRBV29-1 to TRBJ1-4; tentative D call: TRBD1 (6 bases). The CDR3 runs to 14 residues. Germline loops: CDR1 SQVTM, CDR2 ANQGSEA. Trimming took 8 bases from V and 8 from J, leaving 21 bases between them. The CDR3 DNA is TGCAGCTTCAAAGACCGGGGGCGGACGGAAAAACTGTTTTTT. Its protein is CSFKDRGRTEKLFF. The whole variable domain, filled in from reference TRBV29-1 and TRBJ1-4, reads SAVISQKPSRDICQRGTSLTIQCQVDSQVTMMFWYRQQPGQSLTLIATANQGSEATYESGFVIDKFPISRPNLTFSTLTVSNMSPEDSSIYLCSFKDRGRTEKLFFGSGTQLSVL.

This chain uses TRBV6-6 with TRBJ1-1; no firm D call. Germline loops: CDR1 MNHNY, CDR2 SVGAGI (reference sequence). The V gene lost 3 bases and the J gene lost 2 bases, with 10 bases spanning the gap. This CDR3 has 14 residues. This CDR3 is CASSYEVVNTEAFF. In nucleotides, the CDR3 is TGTGCCAGCAGTTATGAAGTGGTTAACACTGAAGCTTTCTTT.

This clone was observed a single time. This chain joins TRBV5-1 and TRBJ2-3; D gene unclear. The CDR3 sequence is 15 residues long. V lost 2 bases to trimming and J lost 0 bases, with 10 bases between them. Germline V CDR1 and CDR2: SGHRS, YFSETQ. In nucleotides, the CDR3 is TGCGCCAGCAGCTTCGGGTCAGCTAGCACAGATACGCAGTATTTT. Amino acid sequence: CASSFGSASTDTQYF.

This chain links TRBV6-1 with TRBJ2-1; D not resolved. CDR3 size: 11 residues. The germline CDR1 and CDR2 sequences are MNHNS and SASEGT. V dropped 2 bases and J dropped 15 bases, with 11 bases sitting between them. CDR3 protein: CASSERGGPFF. CDR3 in DNA: TGTGCCAGCAGTGAAAGAGGCGGTCCGTTCTTC.

The gene calls are TRBV21-1 and TRBJ2-2; TRBD1 was called by the table and not checked on the DNA. TRBV21-1 is noted as a pseudogene. The CDR3 extends over 16 amino acids. The chain's CDR3 is CASSNGTGANTGELFF. DNA of the CDR3: TGTGCCAGCAGCAACGGGACAGGGGCTAACACCGGGGAGCTGTTTTTT.

J is TRBJ2-5 and V is TRBV7-9; D is unresolved. The germline V gene has CDR1 SEHNR and CDR2 FQNEAQ (reference sequence). Trimming pared 1 base from V and 5 bases from J, leaving 8 bases between. The CDR3 sequence is 13 residues long. The chain's CDR3 is CASSLELGETQYF. The DNA for the CDR3 is TGTGCCAGCAGCTTAGAACTGGGGGAGACCCAGTACTTC. Full variable domain (outside the CDR3, taken from reference TRBV7-9 and TRBJ2-5): DTGVSQNPRHKITKRGQNVTFRCDPISEHNRLYWYRQTLGQGPEFLTYFQNEAQLEKSRLLSDRFSAERPKGSFSTLEIQRTEQGDSAMYLCASSLELGETQYFGPGTRLLVL.

The chain recombines TRBV11-2 with TRBJ2-3; D is ambiguous. Trimming took 1 base from V and 4 from J, leaving 12 bases between them. This CDR3 has 15 residues. From germline, CDR1 is SGHAT and CDR2 FQNNGV. This CDR3 is CASSLGGIHADTQYF. The CDR3 nucleotides read TGTGCCAGCAGCTTAGGGGGTATCCACGCAGATACGCAGTATTTT.

The genes are TRBV5-1 and TRBJ1-2; 7 bases fit TRBD1. Germline CDR1 and CDR2: SGHRS and YFSETQ. This CDR3 spans 15 amino acids. V was clipped by 0 bases and J by 7 bases; unmatched bases: 9. CDR3 DNA sequence: TGCGCCAGCAGCTTGGAGGCAGGGGGTACGGGTGGCTACACCTTC. Translating it yields CASSLEAGGTGGYTF.

The chain recombines TRBV5-1 with TRBJ2-1, with 7 bases fitting TRBD2. This CDR3 is 19 amino acids long. V gave up 2 bases and J gave up 0 bases; unmatched junction bases: 14. CDR1 is SGHRS, CDR2 YFSETQ, per germline. CDR3 nucleotide sequence: TGCGCCAGCAGCTTAGACCCGGCTAGCGGTTACAGCTCCTACAATGAGCAGTTCTTC. Amino acid sequence: CASSLDPASGYSSYNEQFF.

The count of this clone is one. This chain links TRBV11-3 with TRBJ2-7, with D tentatively TRBD2 (6 bases). The CDR3 is 16 amino acids. The V end was cut by 7 bases, the J end by 0 bases, with 19 bases between. Germline V lookup: CDR1 SGHNT, CDR2 YENEEA. The CDR3 reads CASTQDGNGGSYEQYF. As DNA, the CDR3 is TGTGCCAGCACCCAAGACGGAAACGGGGGCTCCTACGAGCAGTACTTC.

This clone occurred a few times. An end of the junction differs from the germline gene, which may be a read error. This chain connects TRBV30 to TRBJ2-7; D unclear. The CDR3 loop spans 12 amino acids. CDR1 GTSNPN and CDR2 SVGIG come from the germline V gene (reference sequence). CDR3 sequence reads: CAWSIFLGEKYF. The CDR3 DNA follows: TGTGCCTGGAGTATATTCTTAGGCGAGAAGTACTTC.

The V call is TRBV9, the J call TRBJ2-3, with TRBD2 as a possible D gene (5 bases). Looked up from germline, CDR1 is SGDLS and CDR2 is YYNGEE. V lost 3 bases and J 5 bases, leaving 19 bases between the germline ends. The CDR3 is 16 amino acids. CDR3 nucleotides: TGTGCCAGCAGCGGAAGCCTAGCCGGGAATCAAGATACGCAGTATTTT. Its protein is CASSGSLAGNQDTQYF.

The genes are TRBV2 and TRBJ2-3, with 8 nucleotides matching TRBD1. Germline CDR1 reads SNHLY; CDR2 reads FYNNEI. V was clipped by 6 bases and J by 3 bases; unmatched bases: 2. This CDR3 spans 13 amino acids. CDR3 DNA: TGTGCCAGCAGGACAGGGGATACAGATACGCAGTATTTT. This translates into CASRTGDTDTQYF.

The table lists this clone with a count of one. This sequence joins TRBV28 and TRBJ1-3; 9 nucleotides align to TRBD1. In germline, CDR1 is MDHEN, CDR2 SYDVKM. The CDR3 consists of 16 residues. Unmatched junction bases numbered 7, after V lost 3 bases and J lost 4 bases. CDR3 nucleotide sequence: TGTGCCAGCAGTTTGCAGACAGGGGGATCAGGAAACACCATATATTTT. Protein product: CASSLQTGGSGNTIYF. Together with reference TRBV28 and TRBJ1-3, the CDR3 gives the full variable domain: DVKVTQSSRYLVKRTGEKVFLECVQDMDHENMFWYRQDPGLGLRLIYFSYDVKMKEKGDIPEGYSVSREKKERFSLILESASTNQTSMYLCASSLQTGGSGNTIYFGEGSWLTVV.

The V and J genes are TRBV19 and TRBJ1-5; 9 nucleotides line up with TRBD1. After removal of 4 bases from V and 7 bases from J, the junction contained 5 bases not matched to a gene. Germline assignment: CDR1 LNHDA and CDR2 SQIVND (reference sequence). CDR3 length equals 14 residues. The CDR3 spells CASSTTGGQQPQHF. The DNA of the CDR3 is TGTGCCAGTAGTACTACAGGGGGCCAACAGCCCCAGCATTTT.

This clone appeared a few times. This CDR3 reads CASSPTREGYEQYF. The CDR3 coding sequence is TGTGCCAGCTCACCAACCAGGGAGGGTTACGAGCAGTACTTC. This chain uses TRBV18 with TRBJ2-7, with 7 bases that match TRBD2. The CDR3 consists of 14 residues. The V and J ends lost 2 bases and 4 bases, in that order; junction bases with no gene match: 5. Germline V gives CDR1 KGHSH, CDR2 LQKENI. Filled out from reference TRBV18 and TRBJ2-7, the complete variable domain reads NAGVMQNPRHLVRRRGQEARLRCSPMKGHSHVYWYRQLPEEGLKFMVYLQKENIIDESGMPKERFSAEFPKEGPSILRIQQVVRGDSAAYFCASSPTREGYEQYFGPGTRLTVT.

The rearrangement joins TRBV7-9 to TRBJ1-6; unclear D gene. Germline loops: CDR1 SEHNR, CDR2 FQNEAQ (reference sequence). The V end lost 1 base, the J end lost 6 bases, and 7 bases lay between the germline ends. This CDR3 region has 14 residues. CDR3 in DNA: TGTGCCAGCAGCTTAGTAATGCCTAATTCACCCCTCCACTTT. The encoded protein is CASSLVMPNSPLHF. The complete variable domain, with remaining parts taken from reference TRBV7-9 and TRBJ1-6, reads DTGVSQNPRHKITKRGQNVTFRCDPISEHNRLYWYRQTLGQGPEFLTYFQNEAQLEKSRLLSDRFSAERPKGSFSTLEIQRTEQGDSAMYLCASSLVMPNSPLHFGNGTRLTVT.

This clone was seen a few times. V and J are TRBV3-1 (or the pseudogene TRBV3-2) and TRBJ2-1; 12 bases are shared with TRBD2. With V trimmed by 4 bases and J by 10 bases, 5 bases remained unmatched. The length of the CDR3 is 14 residues. Germline lookup yields CDR1 LGHDT and CDR2 YNNKEL (reference sequence). The CDR3 DNA sequence: TGTGCCAGCAGCCTAGGACTAGCGGGAACCGAGCAGTTCTTC. It encodes CASSLGLAGTEQFF.

The genes are TRBV3-1 (or the pseudogene TRBV3-2) and TRBJ1-1; the D gene is possibly TRBD1 (5 bases). The CDR3 has 18 amino acids. Germline loops: CDR1 LGHDT, CDR2 YNNKEL (reference sequence). Trimming pared 4 bases from V and 8 bases from J, leaving 29 bases between. CDR3 sequence (DNA): TGTGCCAGCAGCCTCCCGGGGCATCGGACGGGCCCCCCGCTGGAAGCTTTCTTT. Encoded protein: CASSLPGHRTGPPLEAFF.

The V and J genes are TRBV28 and TRBJ2-3; 9 positions match TRBD2. There are 15 residues in the CDR3. V shed 10 bases, J shed 2 bases, and the junction held 10 bases outside the gene matches. Germline assignment: CDR1 MDHEN and CDR2 SYDVKM. CDR3 sequence: CATTGAGGFTDTQYF. The CDR3 DNA reads TGTGCCACGACCGGGGCGGGAGGGTTCACAGATACGCAGTATTTT.

The V gene is TRBV5-6, the J gene TRBJ2-7, with 7 bases fitting TRBD1. The CDR3 covers 13 residues. V shed 5 bases, J shed 9 bases, and the junction held 11 bases outside the gene matches. The germline V gene encodes CDR1 SGHDT and CDR2 YYEEEE. The CDR3 sequence: CASRYRDRVRQYF. The CDR3, as DNA: TGTGCCAGCAGATACAGAGACAGGGTTCGGCAGTACTTC.

This clone was picked up one time. The V gene is TRBV6-2 or TRBV6-3, the J gene TRBJ2-2; 8 bases match TRBD2. The germline CDR1 and CDR2 sequences are MNHEY and SVGEGT. J lost 3 bases, V lost 4 bases, and 19 bases had no gene match. The CDR3 has 20 amino acids. The CDR3 region has the DNA TGTGCCAGCAGTTCCAACCCAGGACTAGCCAGGTTTTTGGACACCGGGGAGCTGTTTTTT. This encodes CASSSNPGLARFLDTGELFF.

The gene calls are TRBV5-1 and TRBJ1-1; D might be TRBD1 (5 bases). The germline gives CDR1 SGHRS, CDR2 YFSETQ. V dropped 3 bases and J dropped 8 bases, with 20 bases sitting between them. This CDR3 region has 15 residues. The chain's CDR3 is CASSSDRVGQSEAFF. CDR3 bases: TGCGCCAGCAGCTCTGACAGAGTAGGGCAGTCGGAAGCTTTCTTT.

This clone was seen once. The chain couples TRBV27 to TRBJ1-5; no clear D. Trimming removed 3 bases at V and 4 bases at J, with 13 bases between. CDR3 length equals 15 residues. Germline V gene lookup returns CDR1 MNHEY and CDR2 SMNVEV (reference sequence). Here the CDR3 DNA reads TGTGCCAGCAGTTTGGTAGGGCAGATAAATCAGCCCCAGCATTTT. Protein sequence: CASSLVGQINQPQHF.

This CDR3 reads CASSPRYRGRTADDTIYF. The CDR3 bases are TGTGCCAGCAGCCCCCGGTATAGAGGGCGGACCGCGGATGACACCATATATTTT. The chain uses TRBV9 and TRBJ1-3, with unresolved D. The CDR3 consists of 18 residues. Germline V gene lookup returns CDR1 SGDLS and CDR2 YYNGEE. Trimming stripped 4 bases from V and 8 bases from J, with 28 bases between.

J is TRBJ2-7 and V is TRBV12-5; 7 nucleotides align to TRBD1. V lost 4 bases and J lost 5; bases outside the gene matches: 8. From germline, CDR1 is LGHNT and CDR2 FRNRAP. The CDR3 has 14 amino acids. This CDR3 reads CASGSGRGYHEQYF. CDR3 bases: TGTGCTAGTGGTTCGGGCAGGGGGTACCACGAGCAGTACTTC.

The chain joins TRBV7-9 to TRBJ2-1; 13 nucleotides agree with TRBD2. With V trimmed by 2 bases and J by 5 bases, 3 bases remained unmatched. Germline V gene sequence: CDR1 SEHNR, CDR2 FQNEAQ (reference sequence). CDR3 length: 16 residues. The CDR3 is CASSLLGTSGDNEQFF. The CDR3 DNA follows: TGTGCCAGCAGCTTACTGGGGACTAGCGGGGACAATGAGCAGTTCTTC.

This clone was observed once. The V call is TRBV19, the J call TRBJ2-5, with D maybe TRBD1 (6 bases). The CDR3 spans 14 residues. The V and J ends lost 3 bases and 4 bases respectively, with 12 bases between them. The germline V gene encodes CDR1 LNHDA and CDR2 SQIVND (reference sequence). Here the CDR3 reads CASSMGTFRETQYF. The CDR3 DNA reads TGTGCCAGTAGTATGGGGACATTCCGAGAGACCCAGTACTTC.

The sample holds a few counts of this clone. The rearrangement joins TRBV12-5 to TRBJ1-1; no reliable D call. This CDR3 contains 13 residues. V gave up 7 bases and J gave up 3 bases, with 12 bases separating them. Germline loops: CDR1 LGHNT, CDR2 FRNRAP. The CDR3 spells CASARVRDTEAFF. DNA for the CDR3: TGTGCTAGTGCCCGTGTTAGAGACACTGAAGCTTTCTTT. Full variable domain (remainder filled in from reference TRBV12-5 and TRBJ1-1): DARVTQTPRHKVTEMGQEVTMRCQPILGHNTVFWYRQTMMQGLELLAYFRNRAPLDDSGMPKDRFSAEMPDATLATLKIQPSEPRDSAVYFCASARVRDTEAFFGQGTRLTVV.